The sequence of this T cell receptor beta chain was determined in a study of blood T cells in healthy people across ages. Healthy Russian Caucasian donors spanned ages about 6 to 100 years. This CDR3 contains 19 residues. V shed 3 bases, J shed 2 bases, and the junction held 17 bases outside the gene matches. Germline CDR1 reads SGDLS; CDR2 reads YYNGEE. For this clonotype: As yet, its antigen is unknown.

Alongside a J-beta primer mix, a sample-barcoded 5' primer served in a second PCR lasting about 7 to 12 cycles. A 12-random-nucleotide template-switch adaptor tagged each cDNA molecule. A single record per CDR3 protein comes from TCRdb applying MiXCR to the 5' RACE reads. In the table there are fewer than 600,000 distinct CDR3 sequences, about 27% of which are singletons. General study points: Higher diversity and more naive CD4+ cells were features of long-lived donors, compared to aged donors.

Another study also made use of these data, one on T cells of mothers and their children. From that second work: A few healthy Caucasian mothers gave samples, and so did their six children.

This sequence originates from a boy younger than 10 in good health. The sequencing sample was made of blood. This chain connects TRBV9 to TRBJ2-1, with 7 nucleotides matching TRBD1. The CDR3 bases are TGTGCCAGCAGCGGAGGGACAGCATTAAGGACTGTACCCTACAATGAGCAGTTCTTC. This codes for CASSGGTALRTVPYNEQFF.